A selection of T cell receptor beta chains follows, all from one sample in a study of shared clonotypes between healthy human individuals. The data were produced by immunoSEQ multiplex PCR, yet TCRdb's version contains in-frame clones alone and is incomplete. The data show about 770,000 clones, with roughly 72% seen just once and roughly 1.8% held by the top ten. Sequenced input: memory CD4+ T cells sorted from blood. These receptors came from a young woman in good health. The conserved cysteine and the conserved F or W are not part of the CDR3 here. Fields, in order: V gene, J gene, CDR3 protein.

V: TRBV25-1; J: TRBJ2-1; CDR3: ASSEGSGGQGREEQF
V: TRBV29-1; J: TRBJ2-1; CDR3: SAPSQGGLGEQF
V: TRBV4-1; J: TRBJ1-2; CDR3: ASSQDHGVYGYT
V: TRBV7-6; J: TRBJ2-2; CDR3: ASSLAVRGENTGELF
V: TRBV29-1; J: TRBJ1-5; CDR3: SAVSQGVNQPQH
V: TRBV28; J: TRBJ2-3; CDR3: ASSDTDTQY
V: TRBV27; J: TRBJ1-1; CDR3: ASSLSPNYMATEAF
V: TRBV5-1; J: TRBJ2-3; CDR3: ASSTSLTGEGADTQY
V: TRBV30; J: TRBJ2-7; CDR3: AWSGTGGYEQY
V: TRBV28; J: TRBJ1-5; CDR3: ASSLIQRGAGGSNQPQH
V: TRBV5-1; J: TRBJ1-4; CDR3: ASSLGYATNEKLF
V: TRBV6-5; J: TRBJ2-3; CDR3: ASSRLASTDTQY
V: TRBV4-1; J: TRBJ2-2; CDR3: ASSHRTGRTGELF
V: TRBV4-1; J: TRBJ2-3; CDR3: ASRQQGDGDTQY
V: TRBV2; J: TRBJ2-2; CDR3: ASTSRGLGGVGELF
V: TRBV27; J: TRBJ2-2; CDR3: ASRMGTGPGELF
V: TRBV19; J: TRBJ2-1; CDR3: ASSQTSGTYNEQF
V: TRBV16; J: TRBJ2-1; CDR3: ASSQELDEQF
V: TRBV4-1; J: TRBJ2-7; CDR3: ASSPRLAADTSYEQY
V: TRBV6-4; J: TRBJ2-2; CDR3: ASSDSWASGIAGELF
V: TRBV27; J: TRBJ1-2; CDR3: ASSLKTGTANYGYT
V: TRBV6-4; J: TRBJ2-5; CDR3: ASSDSDSGRACETQY
V: TRBV14; J: TRBJ1-1; CDR3: ASSLTGGTEAF
V: TRBV7-2; J: TRBJ2-5; CDR3: ASSSRSGLETQY
V: TRBV6-5; J: TRBJ2-1; CDR3: ASRSTRVVNEQF
V: TRBV20-1; J: TRBJ1-1; CDR3: SDQITGVAF
V: TRBV29-1; J: TRBJ2-1; CDR3: SVATRSSGRRDEQF
V: TRBV6-6; J: TRBJ1-3; CDR3: ASSRDRGNTIY
V: TRBV9; J: TRBJ2-3; CDR3: ASSTGTGSTDTQY
V: TRBV19; J: TRBJ2-6; CDR3: ASSIYRGFGANVLT
V: TRBV5-1; J: TRBJ2-1; CDR3: ASSTPGHKTGGSTYNEQF
V: TRBV19; J: TRBJ1-1; CDR3: ASSVRGVTEAF
V: TRBV19; J: TRBJ1-5; CDR3: ASRRTDLGHNQPQH
V: TRBV5-1; J: TRBJ2-5; CDR3: ASSIGTSEVETQY
V: TRBV6-6; J: TRBJ1-5; CDR3: ASRVSSGGQPQH
V: TRBV21-1; J: TRBJ2-7; CDR3: ASSTGTSGSPLLYEQY
V: TRBV7-9; J: TRBJ2-5; CDR3: ASSSGQGIVETQY
V: TRBV7-8; J: TRBJ2-6; CDR3: ASSGGDRGRLSGANVLT
V: TRBV19; J: TRBJ2-3; CDR3: ASSRLAGVYTDTQY
V: TRBV10-3; J: TRBJ2-7; CDR3: ATDPTRGSRYEQY
V: TRBV19; J: TRBJ1-2; CDR3: AIDRGSNYGYT
V: TRBV19; J: TRBJ2-7; CDR3: ASSIRGRAYEQY
V: TRBV12-2; J: TRBJ1-2; CDR3: ASRHRTRLIYGYT
V: TRBV30; J: TRBJ2-1; CDR3: AWSGHQGEQF
V: TRBV10-3; J: TRBJ1-2; CDR3: AISESMGGVWGYT
V: TRBV4-1; J: TRBJ1-5; CDR3: ASSQETGGTPQH
V: TRBV29-1; J: TRBJ2-1; CDR3: SVGYNEQF
V: TRBV19; J: TRBJ2-5; CDR3: ASSMWGRGQETQY
V: TRBV6-6; J: TRBJ2-7; CDR3: ASSAGGSSSYEQY
V: TRBV5-1; J: TRBJ2-5; CDR3: ASSKGITGGTETQY
V: TRBV27; J: TRBJ1-2; CDR3: ASSGRLGGYT
V: TRBV9; J: TRBJ2-3; CDR3: ASSPTVGGDTQY
V: TRBV28; J: TRBJ1-3; CDR3: ATFGRERNTIY
V: TRBV21-1; J: TRBJ1-3; CDR3: ASSKALGRSGNTIY
V: TRBV11-2; J: TRBJ2-7; CDR3: ASSLNWDLSYEQY
V: TRBV4-2; J: TRBJ2-7; CDR3: ASSVFRQEGSVYEQY
V: TRBV5-1; J: TRBJ1-1; CDR3: ASRPDRGGEAF
V: TRBV2; J: TRBJ1-4; CDR3: ASGVRGEKLF